This TCR beta chain was identified in a study of T cell responses to AZD1222 COVID-19 vaccine (dated by TCRdb to the early 2020s). Regarding the study in general: AZD1222 recipients given second doses at about 4 weeks or at about 12 weeks were pooled, since spike-specific TCR depth and breadth were not found to differ between the two schedules. A total of 230 to 250 trial participants underwent TCR sequencing, of whom roughly 210 had received two doses of AZD1222 and 26 had received two doses of the MenACWY control vaccine. Enrollment into the trials was organized by age into subgroups of 18-55, 56-69 and 70-plus years, and those subgroups contained 148, 28 and 57 TCR-sequenced participants, respectively. What the work shows at the level of the full study, not this receptor alone: Vaccine-associated CD4 TCRs spanned the whole spike protein, with dominant responses in regions 160-218 and 743-854. Nearly half of unique spike-specific TCRs reportedly recognized epitopes outside regions mutated in the B.1.351 and B.1.1.7 variants. A significant rise in spike-specific TCR breadth and depth was observed after two AZD1222 doses relative to day 0 and relative to MenACWY recipients. Participants were mostly white British, with more females than males. The authors suggested clonal diversity may have been underestimated. Conclusions about previously exposed vaccinees are limited, since just six AZD1222 recipients were seropositive for SARS-CoV-2 at baseline. Because no day 14 peak-response samples were available, the repertoires could be characterized only after the peak T cell response. In the small 56-69-year group, the increase in depth fell short of significance, most likely because of low power.

The CDR3 regions of human TCRbeta chains were subjected to immunosequencing. On the study's bioinformatics: TCRs in the repertoires were compared against a reference library of SARS-CoV-2-specific TCRs that had been generated with the MIRA antigen-specificity platform. Breadth was defined as the fraction of unique TCRs that were SARS-CoV-2-associated. Depth was defined as the fraction of total T cells that were SARS-CoV-2-associated. Using the MIRA data, each spike-specific TCR was assigned both to the spike region to which the TCR was reactive and to a CD4 or CD8 class. Log10-transformed breadth and depth values were compared by one-way ANOVA with Sidak's multiple comparisons tests. TCRdb limited this immuneACCESS table to in-frame rearrangements with V and J called. A share of clones is missing; checked studies link under half to unresolved V genes, and the rest is unexplained. For V, J and clone size, that table is used; D and trimming come from the DNA. For this sample there are around 100,000 clones; 91% appear just once. The top ten clonotypes cover 45% to 55% of the sample.

Points on this clone: Its specific antigen is unknown. Base qualities are not provided; no much larger clone lies one nucleotide away.

The trim is 4 bases for V and 3 bases for J, with a gap of 15 bases between the germline ends. Based on the germline V gene (reference sequence), the CDR1 and CDR2 sequences are LGHDT and YNNKEL. The CDR3 measures 15 amino acids from cysteine to phenylalanine. This entry keeps only the CDR3 DNA: 45 bases, framed from base 1. What this sample's time point label stands for: baseline before first vaccination. Vaccinee samples were obtained from the UK trials COV001 and COV002, which included a single-blind randomized controlled phase 2/3 trial of AZD1222 (ChAdOx1 nCoV-19) in healthy adults. For TCRbeta chain sequencing, PBMC samples from trial participants were taken at day 0 and at day 28 after the second dose.

This specimen consisted of peripheral blood, obtained on day 0 of AZD1222 vaccination. This clonotype originated in an adult in good health. The chain couples TRBV3-1 (or the pseudogene TRBV3-2) to TRBJ1-2; possibly the D gene is TRBD1, per 6 matching bases. The CDR3: CASSRRGGSDYGYTF. At the DNA level, the sequence is TGTGCCAGCAGCCGAAGGGGGGGCTCCGACTATGGCTACACCTTC.